The next 5 T cell receptor beta chains were all read from a single sample in a study of blood T cell repertoires in COVID-19 (dated by TCRdb to the early 2020s). Library construction relied on the immunoSEQ multiplex PCR assay. The source is immuneACCESS, and TCRdb retained only in-frame sequences with V and J called. Part of the clones is not carried over; for the studies checked, unresolved V genes explain less than half of this, and the remainder is unexplained. This sample lists some 240,000 clones; around three quarters were detected once. The leading ten clones occupy roughly 6.7% of the sample. Sequencing was carried out using peripheral blood. These receptors were obtained from a woman in her seventies with acute or convalescent COVID-19.

The rearrangement joins TRBV7-9 to TRBJ2-1, with 7 nucleotides matching TRBD2. Germline lookup yields CDR1 SEHNR and CDR2 FQNEAQ (reference sequence). CDR3 length equals 12 residues. V was clipped by 5 bases and J by 10 bases; unmatched bases: 5. The CDR3 loop reads CASSMTSPEQFF. For the CDR3, the DNA is TGTGCCAGCAGCATGACTAGCCCCGAGCAGTTCTTC. The full variable domain, in which reference TRBV7-9 and TRBJ2-1 provide the parts outside the CDR3, is DTGVSQNPRHKITKRGQNVTFRCDPISEHNRLYWYRQTLGQGPEFLTYFQNEAQLEKSRLLSDRFSAERPKGSFSTLEIQRTEQGDSAMYLCASSMTSPEQFFGPGTRLTVL.

The rearrangement joins TRBV15 to TRBJ1-2; TRBD1 matches 7 bases. Germline assignment: CDR1 LNHNV and CDR2 YYDKDF (reference sequence). The CDR3 length is 14 residues. Germline trimming cut 6 bases from V and 6 bases from J; bases unmatched to any gene: 10. This chain's CDR3 is CATRGQLGGDGYTF. In DNA form, the CDR3 reads TGTGCCACCAGGGGACAGCTCGGGGGAGATGGCTACACCTTC.

The V gene is TRBV24-1, the J gene TRBJ2-7; the D gene is possibly TRBD2 (6 bases). V shed 5 bases and J shed 0 bases, with 13 bases lying between them. CDR3 length: 15 residues. Germline V lookup: CDR1 KGHDR, CDR2 SFDVKD. The CDR3 is CATSAGGESSYEQYF. The CDR3 coding sequence is TGTGCCACCAGTGCGGGCGGGGAAAGCTCCTACGAGCAGTACTTC.

V usage is TRBV7-2 and J usage is TRBJ2-7; a weak D match, TRBD2 (6 bases). This CDR3 is built from 12 residues. Germline V gene lookup returns CDR1 SGHTA and CDR2 FQGNSA. Trimming shortened V by 5 bases and J by 3 bases, and 8 bases separated the two germline ends. The CDR3 spells CASSPEGYEQYF. CDR3 DNA: TGTGCCAGCAGCCCGGAGGGCTACGAGCAGTACTTC.

The chain links TRBV6-5 to TRBJ1-4; TRBD1 is a possible D gene (6 bases). V gave up 2 bases and J gave up 8 bases, with 12 bases separating them. The CDR3 loop spans 14 amino acids. Germline lookup yields CDR1 MNHEY and CDR2 SVGAGI. CDR3 in DNA: TGTGCCAGCAGTTACCGAGGCCAGGGGGAAAAACTGTTTTTT. Its protein product is CASSYRGQGEKLFF.